These T cell receptor beta chains were read from a single sample in a study of CD4 T cells in relation to SARS-CoV-2 and coronaviruses. The antigens of these receptors remain unknown. The assay was immunoSEQ multiplex PCR, and TCRdb's table has in-frame clones only and misses some. This sample has 30,000 or so clones, with around three quarters found just once. The sequenced sample consisted of CD4+ T cells from PBMCs, cultured in vitro. Every receptor here comes from a human donor in good health. Each CDR3 is given without its conserved first and last residue. A D gene is named only where the DNA matches it firmly.

length: 10; D: NA; J: TRBJ2-3; V: TRBV3-1/TRBV3-2; CDR3: ASSQATDTQY
length: 13; D: NA; J: TRBJ1-2; V: TRBV2; CDR3: ASSERSNTNYGYT
length: 13; D: TRBD1; J: TRBJ1-5; V: TRBV6-6; CDR3: ASSQSGGGVQPQH
length: 13; D: TRBD2; J: TRBJ2-3; V: TRBV5-1; CDR3: ASSFLAGGGDTQY
length: 14; D: TRBD2; J: TRBJ2-1; V: TRBV3-1/TRBV3-2; CDR3: ASSQEGTSGSNEQF
length: 12; D: NA; J: TRBJ2-3; V: TRBV5-1; CDR3: ASSLDSPGDTQY
length: 12; D: NA; J: TRBJ2-2; V: TRBV6-4; CDR3: ASSDRQATGELF
length: 14; D: NA; J: TRBJ1-6; V: TRBV27; CDR3: ASRSPLRQAIGPLH
length: 13; D: NA; J: TRBJ2-1; V: TRBV6-6; CDR3: ASSYVGGSYNEQF
length: 14; D: NA; J: TRBJ2-7; V: TRBV4-3; CDR3: ASSQDSAGLGYEQY
length: 12; D: NA; J: TRBJ2-3; V: TRBV18; CDR3: ASSSVTGPDTQY
length: 13; D: TRBD1; J: TRBJ2-5; V: TRBV5-1; CDR3: ASSLATGGEETQY
length: 14; D: NA; J: TRBJ1-1; V: TRBV19; CDR3: ASKGLGSLMNTEAF
length: 11; D: NA; J: TRBJ2-2; V: TRBV6-2/TRBV6-3; CDR3: ASSNFKGGELF
length: 14; D: NA; J: TRBJ2-3; V: TRBV19; CDR3: ASGPWAGSSTDTQY
length: 12; D: NA; J: TRBJ2-7; V: TRBV19; CDR3: ASSIGGITYEQY
length: 14; D: NA; J: TRBJ1-1; V: TRBV19; CDR3: ASSISGGSRWTEAF
length: 12; D: NA; J: TRBJ1-1; V: TRBV6-5; CDR3: ASKDWKGNTEAF
length: 11; D: NA; J: TRBJ2-7; V: TRBV5-4; CDR3: ASSSTETYEQY
length: 15; D: NA; J: TRBJ2-3; V: TRBV18; CDR3: ASSPPYGEANTDTQY
length: 13; D: NA; J: TRBJ2-7; V: TRBV10-3; CDR3: AISESGRTSYEQY
length: 14; D: NA; J: TRBJ1-6; V: TRBV11-2; CDR3: ASSPGRRGYNSPLH
length: 14; D: NA; J: TRBJ1-2; V: TRBV5-8; CDR3: ASSWDNRPNPYGYT
length: 12; D: TRBD1; J: TRBJ1-4; V: TRBV7-9; CDR3: ASSEGTGAEKLF
length: 13; D: NA; J: TRBJ1-1; V: TRBV5-1; CDR3: ASSPGGKREAEAF
length: 11; D: NA; J: TRBJ2-7; V: TRBV2; CDR3: ASSVERSGEQY
length: 15; D: TRBD2; J: TRBJ2-2; V: TRBV6-2/TRBV6-3; CDR3: ASSYLAGGPNTGELF
length: 14; D: NA; J: TRBJ1-6; V: TRBV6-5; CDR3: ASSYNGGSGNSPLH
length: 11; D: NA; J: TRBJ2-5; V: TRBV4-1; CDR3: ASSRTPQETQY
length: 12; D: NA; J: TRBJ1-1; V: TRBV29-1; CDR3: SVDLGETNTEAF
length: 12; D: NA; J: TRBJ2-2; V: TRBV7-9; CDR3: ASSPDLYTGELF
length: 11; D: NA; J: TRBJ2-2; V: TRBV5-4; CDR3: ASSPDFARELF